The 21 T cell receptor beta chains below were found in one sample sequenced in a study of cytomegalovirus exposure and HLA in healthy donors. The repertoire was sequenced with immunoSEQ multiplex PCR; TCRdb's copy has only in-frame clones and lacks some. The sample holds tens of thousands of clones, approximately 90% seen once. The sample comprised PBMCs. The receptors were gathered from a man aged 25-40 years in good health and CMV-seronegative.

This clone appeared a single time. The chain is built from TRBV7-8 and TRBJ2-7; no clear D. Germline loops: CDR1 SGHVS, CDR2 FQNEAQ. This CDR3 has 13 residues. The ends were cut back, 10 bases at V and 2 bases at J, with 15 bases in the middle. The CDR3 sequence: CATDRYQAYEQYF. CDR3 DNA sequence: TGTGCCACCGACCGATACCAGGCCTACGAGCAGTACTTC.

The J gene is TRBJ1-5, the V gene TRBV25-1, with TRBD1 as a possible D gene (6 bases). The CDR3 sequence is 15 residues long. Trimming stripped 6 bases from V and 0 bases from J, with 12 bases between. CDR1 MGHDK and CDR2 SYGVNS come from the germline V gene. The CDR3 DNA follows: TGTGCCAGCAGAGGTGGGGGCGATAGCAATCAGCCCCAGCATTTT. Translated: CASRGGGDSNQPQHF.

The chain's CDR3 is CSARDSREQYF. The CDR3 DNA is TGCAGTGCTAGAGATTCGCGAGAGCAGTACTTC. The chain carries TRBV20-1 and TRBJ2-7; no definite D call. Germline assignment: CDR1 DFQATT and CDR2 SNEGSKA (reference sequence). Deletions cut 0 bases from V and 7 bases from J, with 7 bases between. The CDR3 runs to 11 residues.

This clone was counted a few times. The CDR3 coding sequence is TGTGCCAGCAGTGACTCCGAGGAAGATACGCAGTATTTT. Amino acids: CASSDSEEDTQYF. This chain joins TRBV6-4 and TRBJ2-3; D is uncertain. Trimming took 0 bases from V and 5 from J, leaving 6 bases between them. The CDR3 length is 13 residues. Germline V gives CDR1 MRHNA, CDR2 SNTAGT.

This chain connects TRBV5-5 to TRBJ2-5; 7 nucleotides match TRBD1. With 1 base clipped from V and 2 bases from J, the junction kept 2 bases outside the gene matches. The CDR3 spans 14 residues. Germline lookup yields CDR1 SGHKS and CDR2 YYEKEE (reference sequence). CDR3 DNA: TGTGCCAGCAGCTTGTGGGACAGTCAAGAGACCCAGTACTTC. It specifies CASSLWDSQETQYF.

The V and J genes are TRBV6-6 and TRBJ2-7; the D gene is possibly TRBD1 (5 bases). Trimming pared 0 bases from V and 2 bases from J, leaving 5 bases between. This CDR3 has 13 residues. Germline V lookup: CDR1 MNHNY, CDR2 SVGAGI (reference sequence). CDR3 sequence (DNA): TGTGCCAGCAGTTACTCGGGGCCCTACGAGCAGTACTTC. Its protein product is CASSYSGPYEQYF.

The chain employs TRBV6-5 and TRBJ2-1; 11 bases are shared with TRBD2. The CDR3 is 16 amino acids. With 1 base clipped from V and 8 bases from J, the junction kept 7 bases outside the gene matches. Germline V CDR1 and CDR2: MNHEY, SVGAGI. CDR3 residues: CASSYLVDSGGDEQFF. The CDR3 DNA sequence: TGTGCCAGCAGTTACTTGGTGGATAGCGGGGGGGATGAGCAGTTCTTC.

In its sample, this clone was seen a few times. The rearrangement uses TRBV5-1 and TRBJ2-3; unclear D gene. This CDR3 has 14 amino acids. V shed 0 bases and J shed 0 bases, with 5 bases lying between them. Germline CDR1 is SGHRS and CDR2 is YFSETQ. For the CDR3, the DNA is TGCGCCAGCAGCTTGGCCTACAGCACAGATACGCAGTATTTT. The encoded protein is CASSLAYSTDTQYF.

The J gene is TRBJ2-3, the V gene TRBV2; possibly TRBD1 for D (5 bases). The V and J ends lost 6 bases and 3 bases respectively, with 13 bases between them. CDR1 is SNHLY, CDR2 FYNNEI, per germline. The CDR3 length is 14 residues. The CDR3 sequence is CASRTGPETDTQYF. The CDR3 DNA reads TGTGCCAGCAGAACAGGTCCCGAGACAGATACGCAGTATTTT. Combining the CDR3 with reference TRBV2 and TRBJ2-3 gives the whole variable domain EPEVTQTPSHQVTQMGQEVILRCVPISNHLYFYWYRQILGQKVEFLVSFYNNEISEKSEIFDDQFSVERPDGSNFTLKIRSTKLEDSAMYFCASRTGPETDTQYFGPGTRLTVL.

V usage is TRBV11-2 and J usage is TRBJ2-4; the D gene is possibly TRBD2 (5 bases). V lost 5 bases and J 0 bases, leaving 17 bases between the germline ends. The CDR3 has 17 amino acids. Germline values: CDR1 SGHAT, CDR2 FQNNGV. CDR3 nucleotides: TGTGCCAGCAGCCCGCTGGTCGGGAACCTAGCCAAAAACATTCAGTACTTC. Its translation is CASSPLVGNLAKNIQYF.

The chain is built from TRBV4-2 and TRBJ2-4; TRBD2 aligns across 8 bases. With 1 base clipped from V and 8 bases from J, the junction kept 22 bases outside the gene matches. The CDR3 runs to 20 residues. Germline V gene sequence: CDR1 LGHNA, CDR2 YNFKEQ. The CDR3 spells CASSQVSSPRAGGPLDIQYF. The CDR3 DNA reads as TGTGCCAGCAGCCAAGTGTCCTCTCCCCGCGCGGGAGGACCGTTGGACATTCAGTACTTC.

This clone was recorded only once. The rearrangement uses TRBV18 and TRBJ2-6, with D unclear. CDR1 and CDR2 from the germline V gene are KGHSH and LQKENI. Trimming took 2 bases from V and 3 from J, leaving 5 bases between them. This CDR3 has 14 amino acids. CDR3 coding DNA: TGTGCCAGCTCACCAGGGCGTGGGGCCAACGTCCTGACTTTC. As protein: CASSPGRGANVLTF.

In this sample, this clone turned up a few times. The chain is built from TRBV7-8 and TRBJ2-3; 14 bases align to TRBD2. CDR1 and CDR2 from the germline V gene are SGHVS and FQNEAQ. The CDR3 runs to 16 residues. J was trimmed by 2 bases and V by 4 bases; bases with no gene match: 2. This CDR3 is CASSSTSGRDTDTQYF. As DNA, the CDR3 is TGTGCCAGCAGCTCGACTAGCGGGAGGGACACAGATACGCAGTATTTT. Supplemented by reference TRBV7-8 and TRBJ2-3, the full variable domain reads GAGVSQSPRYKVAKRGQDVALRCDPISGHVSLFWYQQALGQGPEFLTYFQNEAQLDKSGLPSDRFFAERPEGSVSTLKIQRTQQEDSAVYLCASSSTSGRDTDTQYFGPGTRLTVL.

CDR3 sequence reads: CAWSVGQGINGYTF. For the CDR3, the DNA is TGTGCCTGGAGTGTAGGGCAGGGGATTAATGGCTACACCTTC. The chain combines TRBV30 with TRBJ1-2, with D possibly being TRBD1 (6 bases). Trimming removed 0 bases at V and 6 bases at J, with 14 bases between. Per the germline V gene, CDR1 is GTSNPN and CDR2 is SVGIG (reference sequence). The CDR3 covers 14 residues.

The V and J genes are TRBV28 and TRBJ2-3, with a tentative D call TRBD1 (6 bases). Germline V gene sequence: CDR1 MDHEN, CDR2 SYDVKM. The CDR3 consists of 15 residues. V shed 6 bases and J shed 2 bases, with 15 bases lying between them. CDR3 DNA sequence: TGTGCCAGCAGGCCCCCCGGACAGCCCACAGATACGCAGTATTTT. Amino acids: CASRPPGQPTDTQYF. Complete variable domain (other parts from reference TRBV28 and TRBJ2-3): DVKVTQSSRYLVKRTGEKVFLECVQDMDHENMFWYRQDPGLGLRLIYFSYDVKMKEKGDIPEGYSVSREKKERFSLILESASTNQTSMYLCASRPPGQPTDTQYFGPGTRLTVL.

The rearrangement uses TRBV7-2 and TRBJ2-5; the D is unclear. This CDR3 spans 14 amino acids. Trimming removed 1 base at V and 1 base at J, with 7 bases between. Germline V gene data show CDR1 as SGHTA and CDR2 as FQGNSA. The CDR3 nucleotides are TGTGCCAGCAGCTTAGGCGGTCTCCAAGAGACCCAGTACTTC. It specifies CASSLGGLQETQYF.

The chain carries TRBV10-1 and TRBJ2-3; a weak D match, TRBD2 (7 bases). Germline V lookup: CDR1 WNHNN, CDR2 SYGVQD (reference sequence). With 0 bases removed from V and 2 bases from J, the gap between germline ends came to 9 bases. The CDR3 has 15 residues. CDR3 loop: CASSESGGHTDTQYF. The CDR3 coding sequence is TGCGCCAGCAGTGAGTCCGGGGGGCACACAGATACGCAGTATTTT.

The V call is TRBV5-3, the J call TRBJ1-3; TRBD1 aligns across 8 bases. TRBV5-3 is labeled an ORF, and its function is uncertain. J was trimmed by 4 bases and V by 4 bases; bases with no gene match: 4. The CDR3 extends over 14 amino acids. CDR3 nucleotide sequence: TGTGCCAGAAGCCCCAGGACAGGGGGAAACACCATATATTTT. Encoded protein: CARSPRTGGNTIYF.

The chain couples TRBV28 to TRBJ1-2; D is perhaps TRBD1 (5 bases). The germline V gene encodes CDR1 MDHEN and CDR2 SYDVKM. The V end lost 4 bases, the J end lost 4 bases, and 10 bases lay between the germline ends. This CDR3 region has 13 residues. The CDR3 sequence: CASSYRGSYGYTF. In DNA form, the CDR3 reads TGTGCCAGCAGTTATAGGGGCTCCTATGGCTACACCTTC.

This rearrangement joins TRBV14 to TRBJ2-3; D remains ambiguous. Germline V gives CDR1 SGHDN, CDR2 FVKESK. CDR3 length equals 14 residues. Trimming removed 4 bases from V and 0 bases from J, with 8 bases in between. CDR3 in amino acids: CASSPLVSTDTQYF. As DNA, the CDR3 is TGTGCCAGCAGCCCTCTAGTGAGCACAGATACGCAGTATTTT. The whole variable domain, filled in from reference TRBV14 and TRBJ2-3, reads EAGVTQFPSHSVIEKGQTVTLRCDPISGHDNLYWYRRVMGKEIKFLLHFVKESKQDESGMPNNRFLAERTGGTYSTLKVQPAELEDSGVYFCASSPLVSTDTQYFGPGTRLTVL.

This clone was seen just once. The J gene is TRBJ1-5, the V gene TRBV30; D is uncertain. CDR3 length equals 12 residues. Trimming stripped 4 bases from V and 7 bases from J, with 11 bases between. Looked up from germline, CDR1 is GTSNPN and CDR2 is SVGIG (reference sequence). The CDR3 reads CAWNLPSQPQHF. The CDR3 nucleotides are TGTGCCTGGAACCTACCCTCCCAGCCCCAGCATTTT.